One sample yielded the 7 T cell receptor beta chains listed below, sequenced in a study of CD8+ T cells in alopecia areata. Treatment defined: oral pan-JAK inhibitor, 5-10 mg twice daily. Following extraction, RNA underwent reverse transcription to cDNA, which served as the sequencing template. TCRdb keeps only in-frame clones here, not all; method: immunoSEQ multiplex PCR. The sample comprises about 120,000 clones, about 59% of which are singletons, and more than 5% rests with the top ten. This material consisted of CD4+ T cells sorted from blood, taken at week 4, from a patient treated with tofacitinib. Receptors were obtained from a human donor with alopecia areata.

The CDR3 loop is CSAGLDEGRAFF. CDR3 in DNA: TGCAGCGCTGGGTTGGATGAGGGGAGGGCTTTCTTT. The gene calls are TRBV29-1 and TRBJ1-1, with TRBD1 as a possible D gene (5 bases). The CDR3 sequence is 12 residues long. V lost 7 bases and J lost 11, with 20 bases in between. Germline V gene sequence: CDR1 SQVTM, CDR2 ANQGSEA.

The J gene is TRBJ2-5, the V gene TRBV28; 8 bases are shared with TRBD2. The CDR3 extends over 13 amino acids. V trimming: 7 bases; J trimming: 3 bases; junction bases outside the gene matches: 4. CDR1 and CDR2 (germline): MDHEN, SYDVKM. The CDR3 DNA is TGTGCCAGCACTCTCGGGAGGGAAGAGACCCAGTACTTC. It is translated as CASTLGREETQYF. Full variable domain (rest looked up from reference TRBV28 and TRBJ2-5): DVKVTQSSRYLVKRTGEKVFLECVQDMDHENMFWYRQDPGLGLRLIYFSYDVKMKEKGDIPEGYSVSREKKERFSLILESASTNQTSMYLCASTLGREETQYFGPGTRLLVL.

This rearrangement joins TRBV30 to TRBJ1-1; no definite D call. The CDR3 sequence is 11 residues long. Per the germline V gene, CDR1 is GTSNPN and CDR2 is SVGIG (reference sequence). V was trimmed by 3 bases and J by 2 bases, leaving 4 bases between them. The CDR3 nucleotides read TGTGCCTGGAGGGGAAACACTGAAGCTTTCTTT. Encoded protein: CAWRGNTEAFF. The whole variable domain, remainder taken from reference TRBV30 and TRBJ1-1, is SQTIHQWPATLVQPVGSPLSLECTVEGTSNPNLYWYRQAAGRGLQLLFYSVGIGQISSEVPQNLSASRPQDRQFILSSKKLLLSDSGFYLCAWRGNTEAFFGQGTRLTVV.

There are a few counts of this clone. This chain connects TRBV9 to TRBJ1-2, with D hard to call. Trimming shortened V by 4 bases and J by 5 bases, and 15 bases separated the two germline ends. The CDR3 length is 14 residues. CDR1 SGDLS and CDR2 YYNGEE come from the germline V gene. In DNA form, the CDR3 reads TGTGCCAGCAGCCCTCCCTCGGGAACTTATGGCTACACCTTC. Encoded protein: CASSPPSGTYGYTF.

This rearrangement joins TRBV7-2 to TRBJ2-5; 7 bases are a match to TRBD2. The CDR3 is made up of 15 amino acids. CDR1 is SGHTA, CDR2 FQGNSA, per germline. The V and J ends lost 6 bases and 2 bases, in that order; junction bases with no gene match: 9. CDR3 amino acids: CASRLRGSPQETQYF. The CDR3, as DNA: TGTGCCAGCAGATTGCGGGGGAGCCCACAAGAGACCCAGTACTTC.

The chain combines TRBV7-2 with TRBJ2-7; TRBD1 matches 9 bases. Unmatched junction bases numbered 5, after V lost 5 bases and J lost 3 bases. Germline V gene sequence: CDR1 SGHTA, CDR2 FQGNSA. CDR3 length: 14 amino acids. CDR3 bases: TGTGCCAGCAGCATAGAGGGACAGGGCTACGAGCAGTACTTC. Protein: CASSIEGQGYEQYF.

The genes are TRBV7-2 and TRBJ2-3; no clear D. Germline CDR1 is SGHTA and CDR2 is FQGNSA. V gave up 3 bases and J gave up 2 bases, with 9 bases separating them. CDR3 length: 14 residues. CDR3 DNA: TGTGCCAGCAGCTTGGCTGCGGACACAGATACGCAGTATTTT. Residues: CASSLAADTDTQYF.